Sequencing of this TCR beta chain was carried out in a study of human T cells and chemical hapten exposure. Across the whole study: The study sensitized with 2% DPC on a roughly 2 cm by roughly 2 cm patch of upper inner arm skin. Variability of per-sample TCR yields stemmed mainly from small differences in pooled library volume.

As for time point: patch test 2, 6 weeks after DPC sensitization. Treatment given: therapeutic diphenylcyclopropenone sensitization with weekly scalp DPC. Each donor was an alopecia patient between 18 and 70 years of age who qualified for DPC. This clonotype was recorded a few times. Its matching antigen is unknown. TCRdb re-analysed the RACE reads in MiXCR, keeping a single row per CDR3 protein. The sample consists of approximately 350,000 distinct CDR3 sequences, about 6% of them appearing once. Germline loops: CDR1 SGHTA, CDR2 FQGNSA. Trimming pared 6 bases from V and 0 bases from J, leaving 10 bases between. The CDR3 consists of 14 residues. Study conclusions and caveats: The count of PT1 expanded TCRs correlated positively with patch test score.

The sequencing used whole blood, collected in connection with sensitization to the hapten diphenylcyclopropenone (DPC). The receptor's source is a woman between 18 and 29 years old with alopecia areata. Some clones in this sample may be carry-over from other donors' samples. The rearrangement uses TRBV7-2 and TRBJ2-3, with unresolved D. The CDR3 sequence: CASRVTQSTDTQYF. The CDR3 DNA follows: TGTGCCAGCAGAGTTACTCAGAGCACAGATACGCAGTATTTT.